This T cell receptor beta chain was observed in a study of control samples from healthy donors and cancer patients. Germline V lookup: CDR1 MNHEY, CDR2 SVGAGI. Trimming at V came to 6 bases and at J to 2 bases, leaving 7 bases not matched to a gene. CDR3 length equals 15 residues. This clone has just one count. Clones were read by immunoSEQ multiplex PCR, and TCRdb kept only the in-frame ones, dropping some. This sample has some 140,000 clones, with roughly 90% found just once. Input material: PBMCs. The origin of this receptor is a man between 45 and 60 years old with head and neck cancer. The chain joins TRBV6-5 to TRBJ2-1; the match to TRBD1 covers 7 bases. CDR3 region: CASRSSGTAYNEQFF. CDR3 nucleotide sequence: TGTGCCAGCAGATCCTCCGGGACAGCCTACAATGAGCAGTTCTTC.